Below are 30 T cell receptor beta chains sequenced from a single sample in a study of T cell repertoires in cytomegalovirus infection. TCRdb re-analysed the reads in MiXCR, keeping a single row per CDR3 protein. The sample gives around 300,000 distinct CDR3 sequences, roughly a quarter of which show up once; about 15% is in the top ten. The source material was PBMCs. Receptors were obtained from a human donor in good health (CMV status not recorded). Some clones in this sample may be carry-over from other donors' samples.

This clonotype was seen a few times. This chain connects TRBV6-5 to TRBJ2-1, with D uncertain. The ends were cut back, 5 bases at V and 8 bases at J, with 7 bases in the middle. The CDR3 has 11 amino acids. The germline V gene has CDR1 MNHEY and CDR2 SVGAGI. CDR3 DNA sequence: TGTGCCAGCAGTCATAGCTATGAGCAGTTCTTC. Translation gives CASSHSYEQFF.

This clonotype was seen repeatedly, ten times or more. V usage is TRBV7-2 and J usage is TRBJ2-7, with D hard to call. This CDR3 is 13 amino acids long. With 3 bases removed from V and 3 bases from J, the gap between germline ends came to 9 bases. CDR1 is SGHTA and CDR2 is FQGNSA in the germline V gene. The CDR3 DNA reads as TGTGCCAGCAGCTTTGCAGACCTCTACGAGCAGTACTTC. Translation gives CASSFADLYEQYF.

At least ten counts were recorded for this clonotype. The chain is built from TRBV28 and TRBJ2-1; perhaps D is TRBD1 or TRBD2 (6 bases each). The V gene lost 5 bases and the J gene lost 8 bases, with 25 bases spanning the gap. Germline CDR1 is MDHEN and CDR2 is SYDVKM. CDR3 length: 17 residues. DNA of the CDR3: TGTGCCAGCAGTCGATTCCTACAGGGAGGAGGATCGGATGAGCAGTTCTTC. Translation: CASSRFLQGGGSDEQFF.

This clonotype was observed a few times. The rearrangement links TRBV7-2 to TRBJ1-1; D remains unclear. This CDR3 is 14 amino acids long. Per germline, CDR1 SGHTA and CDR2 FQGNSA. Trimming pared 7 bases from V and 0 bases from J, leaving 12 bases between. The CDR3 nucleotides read TGTGCCAGCATGCGGGTACCTATGAACACTGAAGCTTTCTTT. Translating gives CASMRVPMNTEAFF. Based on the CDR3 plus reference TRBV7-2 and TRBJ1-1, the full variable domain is GAGVSQSPSNKVTEKGKDVELRCDPISGHTALYWYRQSLGQGLEFLIYFQGNSAPDKSGLPSDRFSAERTGGSVSTLTIQRTQQEDSAVYLCASMRVPMNTEAFFGQGTRLTVV.

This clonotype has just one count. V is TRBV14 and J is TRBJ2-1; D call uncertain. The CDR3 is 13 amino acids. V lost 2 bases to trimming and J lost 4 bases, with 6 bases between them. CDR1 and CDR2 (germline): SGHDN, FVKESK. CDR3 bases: TGTGCCAGCAGCCAACTTTATTACAATGAGCAGTTCTTC. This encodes CASSQLYYNEQFF.

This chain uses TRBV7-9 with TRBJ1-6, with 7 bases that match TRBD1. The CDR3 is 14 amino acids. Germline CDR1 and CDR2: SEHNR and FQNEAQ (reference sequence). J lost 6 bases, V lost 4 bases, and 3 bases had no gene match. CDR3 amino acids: CASSSRQGNSPLHF. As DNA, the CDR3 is TGTGCCAGCAGCTCACGACAGGGTAATTCACCCCTCCACTTT.

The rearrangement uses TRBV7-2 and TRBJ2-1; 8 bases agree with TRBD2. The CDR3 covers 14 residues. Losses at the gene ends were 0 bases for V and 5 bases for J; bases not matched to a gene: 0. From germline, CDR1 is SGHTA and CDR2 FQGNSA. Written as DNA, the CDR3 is TGTGCCAGCAGCTTAGCTAGCGGGGACAATGAGCAGTTCTTC. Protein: CASSLASGDNEQFF.

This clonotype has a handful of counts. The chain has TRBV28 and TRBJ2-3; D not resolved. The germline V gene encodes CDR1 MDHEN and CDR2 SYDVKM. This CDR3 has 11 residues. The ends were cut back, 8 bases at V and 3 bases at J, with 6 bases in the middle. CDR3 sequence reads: CASVRTDTQYF. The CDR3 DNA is TGTGCCAGCGTACGAACAGATACGCAGTATTTT. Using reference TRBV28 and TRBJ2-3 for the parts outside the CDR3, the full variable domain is DVKVTQSSRYLVKRTGEKVFLECVQDMDHENMFWYRQDPGLGLRLIYFSYDVKMKEKGDIPEGYSVSREKKERFSLILESASTNQTSMYLCASVRTDTQYFGPGTRLTVL.

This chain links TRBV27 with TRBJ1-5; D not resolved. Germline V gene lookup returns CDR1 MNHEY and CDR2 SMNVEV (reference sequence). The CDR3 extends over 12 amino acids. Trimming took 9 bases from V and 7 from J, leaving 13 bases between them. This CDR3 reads CASWSSGQPQHF. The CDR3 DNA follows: TGTGCCAGTTGGTCGTCGGGGCAGCCCCAGCATTTT.

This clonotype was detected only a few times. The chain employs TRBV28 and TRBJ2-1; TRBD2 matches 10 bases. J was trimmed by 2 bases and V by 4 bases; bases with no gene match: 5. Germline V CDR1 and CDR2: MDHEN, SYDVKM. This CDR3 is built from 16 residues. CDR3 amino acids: CASSSSSGGPYNEQFF. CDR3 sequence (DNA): TGTGCCAGCAGTTCATCTAGCGGGGGCCCCTACAATGAGCAGTTCTTC.

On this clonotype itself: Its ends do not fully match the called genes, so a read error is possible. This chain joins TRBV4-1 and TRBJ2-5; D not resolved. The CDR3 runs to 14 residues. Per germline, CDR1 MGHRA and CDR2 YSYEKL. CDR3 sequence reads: CASSQALVSETQYF. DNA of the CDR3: TGTGCCAGCAGCCAAGCGCTGGTTTCGGAGACCCAGTACTTC.

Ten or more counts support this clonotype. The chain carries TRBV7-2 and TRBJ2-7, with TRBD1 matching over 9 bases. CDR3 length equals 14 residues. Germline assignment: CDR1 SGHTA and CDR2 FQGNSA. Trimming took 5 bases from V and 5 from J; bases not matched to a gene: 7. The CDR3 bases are TGTGCCAGCAGCCAGGACAGGGGAGGGCACGAGCAGTACTTC. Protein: CASSQDRGGHEQYF.

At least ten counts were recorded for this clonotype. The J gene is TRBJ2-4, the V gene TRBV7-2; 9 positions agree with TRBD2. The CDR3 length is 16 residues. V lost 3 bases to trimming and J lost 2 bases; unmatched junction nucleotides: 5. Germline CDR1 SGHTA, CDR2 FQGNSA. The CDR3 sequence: CASSLLAGVPKNIQYF. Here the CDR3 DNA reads TGTGCCAGCAGCTTGTTAGCGGGAGTCCCCAAAAACATTCAGTACTTC. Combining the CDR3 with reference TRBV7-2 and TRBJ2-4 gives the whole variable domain GAGVSQSPSNKVTEKGKDVELRCDPISGHTALYWYRQSLGQGLEFLIYFQGNSAPDKSGLPSDRFSAERTGGSVSTLTIQRTQQEDSAVYLCASSLLAGVPKNIQYFGAGTRLSVL.

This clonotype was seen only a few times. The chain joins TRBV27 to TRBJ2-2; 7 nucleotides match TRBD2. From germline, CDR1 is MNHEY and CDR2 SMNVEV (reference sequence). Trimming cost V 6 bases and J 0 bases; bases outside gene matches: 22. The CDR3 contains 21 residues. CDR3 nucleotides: TGTGCCAGCAGCGTTTTCGCCGGGGTCGGTGTAGCGGGTTCGAACACCGGGGAGCTGTTTTTT. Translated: CASSVFAGVGVAGSNTGELFF.

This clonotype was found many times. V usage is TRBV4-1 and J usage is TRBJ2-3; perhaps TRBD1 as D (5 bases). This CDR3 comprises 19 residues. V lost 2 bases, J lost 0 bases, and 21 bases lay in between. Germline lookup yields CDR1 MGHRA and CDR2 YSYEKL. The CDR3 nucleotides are TGCGCCAGCAGCCAACCACCCCTCCCTCCCCCAGGGAGCACAGATACGCAGTATTTT. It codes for CASSQPPLPPPGSTDTQYF.

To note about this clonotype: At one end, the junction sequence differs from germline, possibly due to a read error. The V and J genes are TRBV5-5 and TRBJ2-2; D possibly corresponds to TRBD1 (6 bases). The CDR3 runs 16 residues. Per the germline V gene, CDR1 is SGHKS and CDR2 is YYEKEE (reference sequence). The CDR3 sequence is CANSLEQGLNTGELFF. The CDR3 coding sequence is TGTGCCAACAGCTTAGAACAGGGTTTAAACACCGGGGAGCTGTTTTTT. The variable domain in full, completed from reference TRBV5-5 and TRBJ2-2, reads DAGVTQSPTHLIKTRGQQVTLRCSPISGHKSVSWYQQVLGQGPQFIFQYYEKEERGRGNFPDRFSARQFPNYSSELNVNALLLGDSALYLCANSLEQGLNTGELFFGEGSRLTVL.

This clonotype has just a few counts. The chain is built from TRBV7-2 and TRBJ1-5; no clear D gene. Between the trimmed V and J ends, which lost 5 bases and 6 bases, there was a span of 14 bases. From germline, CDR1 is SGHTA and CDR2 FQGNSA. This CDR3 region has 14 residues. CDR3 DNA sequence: TGTGCCAGCAGCCCCCGGGTTGAGGGTCAGCCCCAGCATTTT. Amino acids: CASSPRVEGQPQHF.

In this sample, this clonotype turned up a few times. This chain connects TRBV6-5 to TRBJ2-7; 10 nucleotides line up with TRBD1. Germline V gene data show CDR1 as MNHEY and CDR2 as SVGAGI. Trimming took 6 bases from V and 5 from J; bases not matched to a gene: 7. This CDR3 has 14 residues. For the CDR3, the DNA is TGTGCCAGCAGAAATCCCGGGACAGGGGACGAGCAGTACTTC. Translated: CASRNPGTGDEQYF.

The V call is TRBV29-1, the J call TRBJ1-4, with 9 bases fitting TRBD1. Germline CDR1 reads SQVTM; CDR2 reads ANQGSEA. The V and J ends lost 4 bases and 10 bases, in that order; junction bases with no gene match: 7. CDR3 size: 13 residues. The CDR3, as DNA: TGCAGCGTTGGGACAGGGGATTGGGGAAAACTGTTTTTT. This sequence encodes CSVGTGDWGKLFF.

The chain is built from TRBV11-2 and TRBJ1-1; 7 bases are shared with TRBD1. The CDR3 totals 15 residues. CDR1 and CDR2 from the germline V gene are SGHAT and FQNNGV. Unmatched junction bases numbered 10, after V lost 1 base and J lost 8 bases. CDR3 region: CASSLGPGQSREAFF. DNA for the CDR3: TGTGCCAGCAGCTTAGGTCCGGGACAGTCGAGGGAAGCTTTCTTT.

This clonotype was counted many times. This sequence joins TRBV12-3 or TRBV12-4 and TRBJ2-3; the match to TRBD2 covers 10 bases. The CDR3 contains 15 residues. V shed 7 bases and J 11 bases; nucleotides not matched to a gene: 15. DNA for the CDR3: TGTGCCAGCACCCCCGGGACTAGCGCGTATCATGGGCAGTATTTT. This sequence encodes CASTPGTSAYHGQYF.

The DNA for the CDR3 is TGCAGCGCCTCCGGGACAGGGGCGGGAAACACCATATATTTT. Encoded protein: CSASGTGAGNTIYF. This chain joins TRBV29-1 and TRBJ1-3; the match to TRBD1 covers 10 bases. CDR1 SQVTM and CDR2 ANQGSEA come from the germline V gene. The CDR3 is 14 amino acids. V dropped 7 bases and J dropped 4; count of bases not matched to a gene: 7.

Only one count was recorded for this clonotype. For the CDR3, the DNA is TGCAGTGTTCTCAGGGTTGGAAGCAATCAGCCCCAGCATTTT. It codes for CSVLRVGSNQPQHF. This chain uses TRBV20-1 with TRBJ1-5, with D tentatively TRBD1 (5 bases). V lost 7 bases and J 1 base, leaving 14 bases between the germline ends. Per germline, CDR1 DFQATT and CDR2 SNEGSKA (reference sequence). CDR3 length: 14 residues.

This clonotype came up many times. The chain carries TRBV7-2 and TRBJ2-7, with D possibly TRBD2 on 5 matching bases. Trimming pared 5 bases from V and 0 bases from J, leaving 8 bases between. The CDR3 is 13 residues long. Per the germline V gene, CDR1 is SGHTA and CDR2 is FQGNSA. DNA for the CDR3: TGTGCCAGCAGCCAGAGGGACTCCTACGAGCAGTACGTC. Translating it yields CASSQRDSYEQYV.

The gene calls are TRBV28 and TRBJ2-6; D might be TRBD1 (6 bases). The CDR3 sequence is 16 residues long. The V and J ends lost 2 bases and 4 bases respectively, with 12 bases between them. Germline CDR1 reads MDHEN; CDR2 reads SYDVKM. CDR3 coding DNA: TGTGCCAGCAGTTTAGGACAGCTTATGGGGGCCAACGTCCTGACTTTC. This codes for CASSLGQLMGANVLTF.

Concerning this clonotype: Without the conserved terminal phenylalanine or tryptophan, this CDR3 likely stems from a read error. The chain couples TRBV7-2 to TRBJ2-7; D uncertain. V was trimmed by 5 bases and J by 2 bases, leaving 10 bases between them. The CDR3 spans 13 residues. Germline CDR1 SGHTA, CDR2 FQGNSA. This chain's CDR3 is CASSDMGTYEQYL. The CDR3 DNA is TGTGCCAGCAGCGATATGGGTACCTACGAGCAGTACCTC.

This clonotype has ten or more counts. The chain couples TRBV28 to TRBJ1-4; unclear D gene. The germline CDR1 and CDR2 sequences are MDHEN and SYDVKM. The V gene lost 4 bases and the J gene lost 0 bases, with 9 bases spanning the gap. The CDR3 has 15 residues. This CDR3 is CASSYQDATNEKLFF. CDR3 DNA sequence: TGTGCCAGCAGTTATCAAGACGCAACTAATGAAAAACTGTTTTTT. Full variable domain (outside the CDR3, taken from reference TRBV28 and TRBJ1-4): DVKVTQSSRYLVKRTGEKVFLECVQDMDHENMFWYRQDPGLGLRLIYFSYDVKMKEKGDIPEGYSVSREKKERFSLILESASTNQTSMYLCASSYQDATNEKLFFGSGTQLSVL.

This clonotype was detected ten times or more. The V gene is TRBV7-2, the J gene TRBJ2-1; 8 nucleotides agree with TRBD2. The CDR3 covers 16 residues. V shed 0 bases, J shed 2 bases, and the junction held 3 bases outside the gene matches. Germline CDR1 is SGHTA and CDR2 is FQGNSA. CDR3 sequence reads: CASSLAEAGAYNEQFF. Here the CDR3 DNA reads TGTGCCAGCAGCTTAGCGGAAGCGGGGGCCTACAATGAGCAGTTCTTC.

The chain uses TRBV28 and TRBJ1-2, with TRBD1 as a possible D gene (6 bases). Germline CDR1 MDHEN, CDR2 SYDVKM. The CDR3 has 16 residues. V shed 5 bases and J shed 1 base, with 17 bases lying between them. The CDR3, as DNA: TGTGCCAGCAGTCGGATAGGACAGTGGGATAACTATGGCTACACCTTC. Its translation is CASSRIGQWDNYGYTF.

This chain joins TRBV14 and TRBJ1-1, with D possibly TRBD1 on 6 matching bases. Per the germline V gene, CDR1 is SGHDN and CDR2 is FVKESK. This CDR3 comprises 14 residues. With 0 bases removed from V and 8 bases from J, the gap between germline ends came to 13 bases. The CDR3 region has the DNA TGTGCCAGCAGCCAAGATATGCAGGGGCGAGAAGCTTTCTTT. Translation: CASSQDMQGREAFF.